Sequencing of this TCR beta chain was carried out in a study of blood T cell repertoires in COVID-19. Study background: There were acute and convalescent COVID-19 samples, and they came from the United States, Italy and Spain. Sources were T cells, B-cell-depleted T cells, or PBMCs; the material itself was cDNA or gDNA.

The length of the CDR3 is 15 residues. Germline loops: CDR1 KGHSH, CDR2 LQKENI. V trimming: 6 bases; J trimming: 6 bases; junction bases outside the gene matches: 9. This clone was picked up one time. As processed by the authors: Using reference gene primer amplification, nucleated cell counts were estimated. Sequencing was performed with immunoSEQ multiplex PCR; in TCRdb, only in-frame clones are kept and a portion is missing. V and J calls and clone size are as listed in that table; D and trimming were resolved from the DNA. The sample includes some 250,000 clones, 86% seen only once; the top ten take more than 2.5%.

V is TRBV18 and J is TRBJ2-3, with 10 bases identical to TRBD2. Sequenced sample: peripheral blood. This TCR derives from a woman younger than 45 who had recovered from COVID-19. This chain's CDR3 is CASSPAGGDKDTQYF. DNA of the CDR3: TGTGCCAGCTCGCCAGCGGGGGGGGATAAGGATACGCAGTATTTT.